This paragraph covers one TCR beta chain sequence. V was cut by 7 bases and J by 2 bases, with 12 bases left in between. This CDR3 region has 14 residues. The germline gives CDR1 MDHEN, CDR2 SYDVKM. In the study's own analysis: Reference gene primer amplification in the assay estimated nucleated cell counts. Repertoires were generated with immunoSEQ multiplex PCR, while TCRdb's copy carries only in-frame clones and drops some. V and J calls plus clone size are reproduced from that table; the DNA served to infer D and trimming. The sample has approximately 31,000 clones; 88% are singletons. This specimen belongs to a study of blood T cell repertoires in COVID-19. Study-level information: The United States, Italy and Spain supplied acute and convalescent COVID-19 samples. In each case, the material was cDNA or gDNA derived from T cells, B-cell-depleted T cells, or PBMCs.

The sequenced sample consisted of peripheral blood. This TCR was sampled from a human donor with active COVID-19. The donor label of this sample is uncertain. The rearrangement uses TRBV28 and TRBJ1-5; perhaps TRBD1 as D (6 bases). CDR3 residues: CASKPGDGNQPQHF. DNA of the CDR3: TGTGCCAGCAAACCAGGGGATGGCAATCAGCCCCAGCATTTT.